This note documents a single TCR beta chain sequence. Antigen: not known. The record originates from a study of cytomegalovirus exposure and HLA in healthy donors. The PCR employed 60 Vbeta primers together with 13 Jbeta primers. Sequencing was performed with immunoSEQ multiplex PCR; in TCRdb, only in-frame clones are kept and a portion is missing. The sample lists roughly 170,000 clones, approximately 81% occurring once. Study-wide findings and caveats: Cytomegalovirus association was assigned to approximately 180 TCR beta chains.

V lost 4 bases and J lost 5; bases outside the gene matches: 3. Germline loops: CDR1 MNHNY, CDR2 SVGAGI (reference sequence). CDR3 length equals 14 residues. The clonotype was recovered from a young man in good health and CMV-seronegative. This sequence joins TRBV6-6 and TRBJ2-5; TRBD1 agrees at 11 bases. Sequencing was carried out using PBMCs. The CDR3 coding sequence is TGTGCCAGCAGTTGGACAGGGGGCGGGGAGACCCAGTACTTC. It yields the protein CASSWTGGGETQYF.